This TCR beta chain was captured by sequencing in a study of T cells in Graves' hyperthyroidism and ophthalmopathy. General study findings and limits: Model-based prediction identified ophthalmopathy a median approximately 6 months prior to its onset.

Authors of the study amplified TCR beta CDR3 regions from RNA transcripts. The HTBI primer set served for first-round RT-PCR of the TCR CDR3. One entry per CDR3 protein results from TCRdb running MiXCR on the multiplex PCR reads. This table holds about 180,000 distinct CDR3 sequences, approximately 15% found once. Per the germline V gene, CDR1 is LGHNA and CDR2 is YSLEER. The CDR3 loop spans 16 amino acids. V was shortened by 4 bases and J by 0 bases, with 13 bases between the two germline ends. On this clonotype: The antigen remains undetermined.

The V and J genes are TRBV4-3 and TRBJ2-4; D is uncertain. The receptor was isolated from a woman in her 50s with Graves' hyperthyroidism. The sequenced material came from blood. The DNA of the CDR3 is TGCGCCAGCAGCCCCCAACGAGCCCTAGCCAAAAACATTCAGTACTTC. Protein sequence: CASSPQRALAKNIQYF.